This T cell receptor (beta chain) appears in the sequencing data of a study of blood T cells in healthy people across ages (dated by TCRdb to 2015 to 2017). For the wider study: Template switching captured roughly one uniquely barcoded TCR beta cDNA molecule per two T cells in model experiments. Using the same blood draw, the study looked at two additional independent replicas of 1 million unique cDNA reads for two donors, one aged 18 to 30 and the other aged 80 or older. To avoid experimental bias, donors of different ages were spread randomly across the sequencing lanes. To track age-related changes in TCR beta repertoire diversity, the study relied on deep sequencing normalized with unique cDNA molecular identifiers. The donors were split into four age groups: young (average 16 years), middle-aged (about 40), aged (approximately 60) and long-lived (about 82). Beyond this particular receptor, the publication reports: A strong correlation was found between observed TCR beta diversity and the percentage of naive T cells measured by flow cytometry. Conclusive comparison of naive and antigen-experienced compartments was prevented by the profiling of bulk unsorted PBMCs. Compared with the aged group, more naive CD4+ T cells, fewer expanded clones and increased TCR diversity were shown by the long-lived group, suggesting age selection. Estimates of total diversity from one million sequenced T cells were regarded as lower bounds and underestimates. As age increased, observed TCR beta diversity per million T cells dropped in a roughly linear way, and a significant reduction was already evident by age 40. Because the CMV infection status of the donors was unknown, age-related changes in expanded clonotypes may potentially have been confounded.

Libraries were prepared through 5' RACE. TCRdb names Illumina HiSeq 2500 as the instrument used. A second 7 to 11 cycle PCR used a sample-barcoded 5' primer and a J-beta primer mix. A template-switch 5' adaptor carrying 12 random nucleotides introduced a unique molecular identifier onto each TCR beta cDNA molecule. Each sample yielded at least 2.5 million CDR3-containing paired-end reads. All of the RNA was converted into first-strand cDNA using the Mint cDNA synthesis kit, with a TRBC-specific oligonucleotide serving as the primer. Following uracil-DNA glycosylase treatment, all cDNA underwent a first 18-cycle PCR with the universal primers M1SS and BC2_uni_R. The authors' pipeline ran thus. For normalization, 1 million high-quality reads were randomly selected from each sample, with every read carrying a distinct molecular identifier. Instead of being binned into consensus sequences, reads with shared molecular identifiers were discarded. CDR3 identification, clonotype clustering and error correction used MiTCR with a Q25 quality threshold and the strictest error-elimination algorithm. A nonparametric unseen species model with Euler transformation was used to estimate lower-bound total TCR beta diversity. In-frame beta chains were kept once TCRdb had trimmed the public reads at Q25 with fastp and called clones with MiXCR. Rows are combined by CDR3 protein, so each entry shows the most common genes and DNA. The V and J calls shown here were made by TCRdb, not taken from the authors' results. The sample has some 1.5 million distinct CDR3 sequences on record, approximately 28% of them singletons. More than 6% of the sample comes from the top ten.

In this sample, this clonotype turned up a few times. The antigen it binds to is not known. Qualities for individual bases were not recorded, and no much larger clone is one base off. From the cysteine through the phenylalanine, the CDR3 covers 15 amino acids. The sequence is cut down to CDR3 DNA, 45 bases in frame from base 1. Based on the germline V gene, the CDR1 and CDR2 sequences are MNHNS and SASEGT. Trimming accounts for 7 bases at V and 2 bases at J, while the number of junction bases matched to no gene is 10. The donors were under 40 Caucasian individuals from Russia, aged roughly 6 to 100 years, who were systemically healthy. Each donor gave 8.5 to 10 milliliters of peripheral blood, collected into EDTA-treated Vacutainer tubes. Ficoll-Paque density-gradient centrifugation was used to isolate PBMCs, with at least 6.5 million per sample. Trizol reagent was used to extract total RNA from PBMCs, with at least 5 micrograms per sample. Naive CD45RAhigh/CD27high T cell percentages were measured by flow cytometry on a PBMC aliquot from every donor.

The sequence was collected from a woman in her thirties in good health. The sequenced sample was blood. Here the chain combines TRBV6-1 and TRBJ2-7, with 8 middle bases fitting TRBD2. The bases read TGTGCCAGCATACGTAGCGGGATGAATACCTACGAGCAGTACTTC. The translation is CASIRSGMNTYEQYF.